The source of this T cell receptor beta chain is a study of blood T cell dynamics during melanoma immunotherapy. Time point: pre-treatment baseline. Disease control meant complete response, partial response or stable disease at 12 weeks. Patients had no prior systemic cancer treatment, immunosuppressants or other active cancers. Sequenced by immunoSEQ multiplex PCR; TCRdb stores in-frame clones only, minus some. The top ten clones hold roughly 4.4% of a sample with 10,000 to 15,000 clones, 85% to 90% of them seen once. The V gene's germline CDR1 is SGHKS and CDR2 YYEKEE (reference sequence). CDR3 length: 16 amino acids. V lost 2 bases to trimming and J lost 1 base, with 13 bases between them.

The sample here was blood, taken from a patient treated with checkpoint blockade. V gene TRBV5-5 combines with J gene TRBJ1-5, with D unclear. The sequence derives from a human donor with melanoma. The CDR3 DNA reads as TGTGCCAGCAGCTTTGGACCCTTCGGCAGCAATCAGCCCCAGCATTTT. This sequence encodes CASSFGPFGSNQPQHF.